This T cell receptor beta chain came from a study of cytomegalovirus exposure and HLA in healthy donors. Germline V CDR1 and CDR2: MNHNS, SASEGT. The CDR3 consists of 14 residues. Some clones are missing from TCRdb's copy, which holds only in-frame ones; the method was immunoSEQ multiplex PCR. Of hundreds of thousands of clones in the sample, roughly 88% were seen once. Study findings and constraints: Through in vitro validation, three CMV-associated chains were shown to be specific for CMV antigens. A list of roughly 180 TCR beta chains associated with cytomegalovirus was given. As was reported, the classifier diagnosed cytomegalovirus status with high specificity and sensitivity.

A remark on this clone: The antigen is unknown.

V and J are TRBV6-1 and TRBJ2-5; TRBD1 agrees at 9 bases. The better agreement between TRBJ2-7 and the DNA end casts doubt on the J call. This TCR was sampled from a woman aged 18-35 years in good health and CMV-seronegative. The specimen was PBMCs. The CDR3 DNA follows: TGTGCCACCAGACCGGGACAGGGAAGGGACGAGCAGTACTTC. It translates to CATRPGQGRDEQYF.